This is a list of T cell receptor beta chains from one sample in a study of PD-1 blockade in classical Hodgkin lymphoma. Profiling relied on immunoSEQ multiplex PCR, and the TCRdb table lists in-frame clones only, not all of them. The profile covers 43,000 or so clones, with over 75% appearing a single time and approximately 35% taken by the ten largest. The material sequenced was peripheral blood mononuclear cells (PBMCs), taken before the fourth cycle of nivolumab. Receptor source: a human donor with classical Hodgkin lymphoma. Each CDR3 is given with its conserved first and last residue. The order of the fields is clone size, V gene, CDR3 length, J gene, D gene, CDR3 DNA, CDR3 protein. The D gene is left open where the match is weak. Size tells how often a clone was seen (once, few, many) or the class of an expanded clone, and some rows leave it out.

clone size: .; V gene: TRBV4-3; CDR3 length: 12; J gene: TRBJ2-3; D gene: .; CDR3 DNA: TGCGCCAGCAGCCAAGGGGGGGCTACGCAGTATTTT; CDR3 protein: CASSQGGATQYF
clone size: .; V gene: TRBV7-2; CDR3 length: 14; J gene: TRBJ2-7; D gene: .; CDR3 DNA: TGTGCCAGCAGCACGCACGGACAGACCTACGAGCAGTACTTC; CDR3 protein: CASSTHGQTYEQYF
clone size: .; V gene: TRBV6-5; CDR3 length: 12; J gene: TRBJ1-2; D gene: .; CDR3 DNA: TGTGCCAGCAGTTACCCTTACCTACTGAGCACCTTC; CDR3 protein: CASSYPYLLSTF
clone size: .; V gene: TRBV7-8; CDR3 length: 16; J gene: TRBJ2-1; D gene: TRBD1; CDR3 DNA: TGTGCCAGCAGCTTTAGCGATTGGACAGGGTCGAATGAGCAGTTCTTC; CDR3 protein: CASSFSDWTGSNEQFF
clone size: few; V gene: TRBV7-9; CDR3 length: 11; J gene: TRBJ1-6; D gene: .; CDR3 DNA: TGTGCCAGCAGCCTCCACGGCCCCCTCCACTTT; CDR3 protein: CASSLHGPLHF
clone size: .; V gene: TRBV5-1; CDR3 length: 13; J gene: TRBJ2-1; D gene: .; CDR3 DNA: TGCGCCAGCAGCTTTCAGGGAGAAAATGAGCAGTTCTTC; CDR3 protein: CASSFQGENEQFF
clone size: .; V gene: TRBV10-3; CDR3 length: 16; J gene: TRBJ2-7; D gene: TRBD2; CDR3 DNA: TGTGCCATCAGCCGAGGGGGGACTAGCGGATCCTACGAGCAGTACTTC; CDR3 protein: CAISRGGTSGSYEQYF
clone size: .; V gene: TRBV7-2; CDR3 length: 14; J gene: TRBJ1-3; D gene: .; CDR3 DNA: TGTGCCAGCAGGGACAGCCGCTCTGGAAACACCATATATTTT; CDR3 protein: CASRDSRSGNTIYF
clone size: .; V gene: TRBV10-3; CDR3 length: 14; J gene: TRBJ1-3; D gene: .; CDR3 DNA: TGTGCCATCAGCGCGACAGGTTATGGAAACACCATATATTTT; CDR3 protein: CAISATGYGNTIYF
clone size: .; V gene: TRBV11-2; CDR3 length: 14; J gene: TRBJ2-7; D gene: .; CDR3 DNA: TGTGCCAGCAGCTTCAACAGGGACACCTACGAGCAGTACTTC; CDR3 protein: CASSFNRDTYEQYF
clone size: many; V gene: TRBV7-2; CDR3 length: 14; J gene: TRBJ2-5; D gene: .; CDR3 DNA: TGTGCCAGCAGCTCGTGGGCAGCACAAGAGACCCAGTACTTC; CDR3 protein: CASSSWAAQETQYF
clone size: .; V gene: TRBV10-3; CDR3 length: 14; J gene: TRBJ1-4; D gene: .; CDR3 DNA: TGTGCCATCAGTGATTTGGTAATAAGCGAAAAACTGTTTTTT; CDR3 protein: CAISDLVISEKLFF
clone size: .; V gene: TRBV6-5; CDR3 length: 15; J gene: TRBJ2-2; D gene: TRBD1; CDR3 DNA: TGTGCCAGCAGACGGACAGGGTGGGCCACCGGGGAGCTGTTTTTT; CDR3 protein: CASRRTGWATGELFF
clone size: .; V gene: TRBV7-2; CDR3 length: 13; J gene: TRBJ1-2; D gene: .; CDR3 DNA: TGTGCCAGCAGCCCCGTCGTTAACTATGGCTACACCTTC; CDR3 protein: CASSPVVNYGYTF
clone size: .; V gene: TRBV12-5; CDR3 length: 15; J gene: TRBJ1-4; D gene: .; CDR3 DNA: TGTGCTAGTGGTTTTAGGGGAGGGACTAATGAAAAACTGTTTTTT; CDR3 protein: CASGFRGGTNEKLFF